Listed here is a single TCR beta chain. Grouping used clinical history reported by participants in a survey and questionnaire. Resolution of symptoms, clearance, or two negative PCRs was present in recovered Cohort 3 donors. This sample is part of a study of blood T cell repertoires in COVID-19. J gave up 3 bases and V 5 bases, and 7 bases lay outside the gene matches. CDR1 and CDR2 from the germline V gene are LNHDA and SQIVND (reference sequence). The CDR3 length is 16 residues. Some clones are missing from TCRdb's copy, which holds only in-frame ones; the method was immunoSEQ multiplex PCR. This table holds 200,000 or so clones, more than 70% found once.

The sequencing sample was made of PBMCs or T cells enriched from blood (not recorded which). The chain has TRBV19 and TRBJ2-1; 10 bases map to TRBD2. The sequence came from a woman aged 18-29 years who had recovered from COVID-19. In DNA form, the CDR3 reads TGTGCCAGTAGTTCGCTAGCGGGGGACTTCTACAATGAGCAGTTCTTC. Amino acid sequence: CASSSLAGDFYNEQFF.